This T cell receptor beta chain was documented in a study of blood T cell repertoires in COVID-19. Looking at the study overall: Acute-phase and convalescent COVID-19 samples originated in the United States, Italy and Spain. The cDNA or gDNA used as material had been derived from T cells, B-cell-depleted T cells, or PBMCs.

Per the germline V gene, CDR1 is LGHNA and CDR2 is YNFKEQ. J was trimmed by 3 bases and V by 1 base; bases with no gene match: 7. The CDR3 is 17 amino acids. This clone was counted a single time. Original processing methods: Estimates of nucleated cell counts were drawn from the amplification of reference gene primers. Sequencing used immunoSEQ multiplex PCR; TCRdb keeps in-frame clones, though not all of them. That table gives V, J and clone size, and the DNA gave D and trimming. The sample contains 80,000 to 100,000 clones, around 87% of which appear only once. V is TRBV4-2 and J is TRBJ2-1; 9 positions agree with TRBD1. Sequences were obtained from peripheral blood. The clonotype comes from a woman in her fifties or sixties with active or convalescent COVID-19. The CDR3 DNA follows: TGTGCCAGCAGCCAAGCAGCGGACAGGGGCAGCTACAATGAGCAGTTCTTC. As protein: CASSQAADRGSYNEQFF.